These T cell receptor beta chains were read from a single sample in a study of cytomegalovirus exposure and HLA in healthy donors. Clones were read by immunoSEQ multiplex PCR, and TCRdb kept only the in-frame ones, dropping some. This repertoire shows roughly 190,000 clones, 60% to 85% found once; its top ten account for 1.6%. Specimen: PBMCs. Receptor source: a woman in her late teens or twenties in good health and CMV-seronegative. Both conserved end residues are part of each CDR3. D genes are given only for firm matches. Expanded clones are given a class, and other clones once, few, many or no size at all.

DNA: TGCGCCAGCAGCACCGGGACAGGGGCCTCCTACGAGCAGTACTTC; CDR3: CASSTGTGASYEQYF; size: few; D: TRBD1; V: TRBV5-1; J: TRBJ2-7
DNA: TGTGCCAGCAGTGAGCCCCAACCAGGACAGGGGGGGACTGAAGCTTTCTTT; CDR3: CASSEPQPGQGGTEAFF; size: NA; D: TRBD1; V: TRBV2; J: TRBJ1-1
DNA: TGTGCCAGCAGTCCAGCGGGCGGGGCCTCCTACGAGCAGTACTTC; CDR3: CASSPAGGASYEQYF; size: NA; D: NA; V: TRBV11-1; J: TRBJ2-7
DNA: TGTGCCAGCAGCAAGGGACTAGCCTACGAGCAGTACTTC; CDR3: CASSKGLAYEQYF; size: NA; D: TRBD2; V: TRBV28; J: TRBJ2-7
DNA: TGTGCCTGGAGCTCTAGCGGGACAAACTACGAGCAGTACTTC; CDR3: CAWSSSGTNYEQYF; size: NA; D: TRBD2; V: TRBV30; J: TRBJ2-7
DNA: TGTGCCAGCAGCTTGTTGGGATTAGGGGGCTCCTACGAGCAGTACTTC; CDR3: CASSLLGLGGSYEQYF; size: NA; D: NA; V: TRBV5-5; J: TRBJ2-7
DNA: TGTGCCAGCAGTCTCCGGGACAGAGAAATCTATGGCTACACCTTC; CDR3: CASSLRDREIYGYTF; size: NA; D: TRBD1; V: TRBV6-1; J: TRBJ1-2
DNA: TGTGCCAGCAGCACTTTAGCGTTAGAGACCCAGTACTTC; CDR3: CASSTLALETQYF; size: NA; D: NA; V: TRBV6-6; J: TRBJ2-5
DNA: TGTGCCAGCAGCGTAGCTGGAGGGGGAGGGGGCTACGAGCAGTACTTC; CDR3: CASSVAGGGGGYEQYF; size: NA; D: NA; V: TRBV9; J: TRBJ2-7
DNA: TGTGCCAGCAGGAAACCGGGACAGGGGTATGGCTACACCTTC; CDR3: CASRKPGQGYGYTF; size: few; D: TRBD1; V: TRBV6-5; J: TRBJ1-2
DNA: TGTGCCAGTAGTGACAGGGACTTCTCCTACGAGCAGTACTTC; CDR3: CASSDRDFSYEQYF; size: NA; D: NA; V: TRBV19; J: TRBJ2-7
DNA: TGCAGCGTTGAAGATCTTGGTAGTCGACAGGGGATGACCGGGGAGCTGTTTTTT; CDR3: CSVEDLGSRQGMTGELFF; size: few; D: TRBD1; V: TRBV29-1; J: TRBJ2-2
DNA: TGTGCCAGCAGCTTGGAAGTTGGCAGGGCAATAAACTTC; CDR3: CASSLEVGRAINF; size: NA; D: NA; V: TRBV5-6; J: TRBJ2-7
DNA: TGTGCCAGTAGTATCATGGGGGCCACCTACGAGCAGTACTTC; CDR3: CASSIMGATYEQYF; size: NA; D: NA; V: TRBV19; J: TRBJ2-7
DNA: TGTGCCAGCAGCCCCTCGGGGGGGATCTATAATTCACCCCTCCACTTT; CDR3: CASSPSGGIYNSPLHF; size: NA; D: NA; V: TRBV4-2; J: TRBJ1-6
DNA: TGTGCCAGCAGTGCACTGCCTGGAGGGTCGGGTTCACCCCTCCACTTT; CDR3: CASSALPGGSGSPLHF; size: NA; D: NA; V: TRBV6-1; J: TRBJ1-6
DNA: TGCGCCAGCAGCCAGGACAGCACCTACGAGCAGTACTTC; CDR3: CASSQDSTYEQYF; size: NA; D: NA; V: TRBV4-3; J: TRBJ2-7
DNA: TGCGCCAGCAATACGGGGGAGTCAGATACGCAGTATTTT; CDR3: CASNTGESDTQYF; size: few; D: NA; V: TRBV5-1; J: TRBJ2-3
DNA: TGTGCCAGCAGCATCGGGACTAGCGGCCAAGAGACCCAGTACTTC; CDR3: CASSIGTSGQETQYF; size: NA; D: TRBD2; V: TRBV7-2; J: TRBJ2-5
DNA: TGCGCCAGCAGCTTAGGGGGAGATGGCTACACCTTC; CDR3: CASSLGGDGYTF; size: NA; D: NA; V: TRBV5-1; J: TRBJ1-2
DNA: TGTGCCAGCAGTGACAGGGCTAACTATGGCTACACCTTC; CDR3: CASSDRANYGYTF; size: NA; D: NA; V: TRBV25-1; J: TRBJ1-2
DNA: TGTGCCAGCAGTGCAGACAGGCTTCGCAATCAGCCCCAGCATTTT; CDR3: CASSADRLRNQPQHF; size: NA; D: NA; V: TRBV6-1; J: TRBJ1-5
DNA: TGCGCCAGCAGGGACAGTAACACTGAAGCTTTCTTT; CDR3: CASRDSNTEAFF; size: NA; D: NA; V: TRBV5-1; J: TRBJ1-1
DNA: TGCAGCGTTGAAGGGACTAGCGGGAGACCCAGAAGCTCCTACAATGAGCAGTTCTTC; CDR3: CSVEGTSGRPRSSYNEQFF; size: NA; D: TRBD2; V: TRBV29-1; J: TRBJ2-1
DNA: TGTGCCAGCGGACTAGCGGGGTTCGACGAGCAGTACTTC; CDR3: CASGLAGFDEQYF; size: NA; D: TRBD2; V: TRBV28; J: TRBJ2-7
DNA: TGTGCCATCAGTTCAAACAGGGGCCGCACAGATACGCAGTATTTT; CDR3: CAISSNRGRTDTQYF; size: NA; D: TRBD1; V: TRBV10-3; J: TRBJ2-3
DNA: TGCGCCAGCAGCTTATACAGGGAGAACACTGAAGCTTTCTTT; CDR3: CASSLYRENTEAFF; size: NA; D: NA; V: TRBV4-1; J: TRBJ1-1
DNA: TGTGCCAGCAGTTTATCGCCCCAGAATTATGGCTACACCTTC; CDR3: CASSLSPQNYGYTF; size: NA; D: NA; V: TRBV28; J: TRBJ1-2
DNA: TGTGCCAGCAATCTAAGGACAGGCAATTCACCCCTCCACTTT; CDR3: CASNLRTGNSPLHF; size: few; D: TRBD1; V: TRBV2; J: TRBJ1-6
DNA: TGTGCCAGCTCACTTCTCGGACTAGCGGGGCGACACTACGAGCAGTACTTC; CDR3: CASSLLGLAGRHYEQYF; size: NA; D: TRBD2; V: TRBV18; J: TRBJ2-7
DNA: TGTGCCAGCAGACCTCCGGGACAGGGTACTGAGCAGTTCTTC; CDR3: CASRPPGQGTEQFF; size: NA; D: TRBD1; V: TRBV14; J: TRBJ2-1
DNA: TGTGCCAGTAGTATCGCACAGCCGGCCGGCTACACCTTC; CDR3: CASSIAQPAGYTF; size: NA; D: NA; V: TRBV19; J: TRBJ1-2
DNA: TGTGCCAGCACCCAGGGTTATACCGGGGAGCTGTTTTTT; CDR3: CASTQGYTGELFF; size: NA; D: NA; V: TRBV28; J: TRBJ2-2
DNA: TGTGCCAGCAGAGGGGGCAGATATCTATTTAGCAATCAGCCCCAGCATTTT; CDR3: CASRGGRYLFSNQPQHF; size: NA; D: TRBD1; V: TRBV27; J: TRBJ1-5
DNA: TGCGCCAGCAGCTTGGGCAGATCTAACTATGGCTACACCTTC; CDR3: CASSLGRSNYGYTF; size: NA; D: NA; V: TRBV5-1; J: TRBJ1-2
DNA: TGTGCCAGCAGCTTAGTGAGGGGGCAGGGGGAAAAACTGTTTTTT; CDR3: CASSLVRGQGEKLFF; size: NA; D: TRBD1; V: TRBV7-2; J: TRBJ1-4
DNA: TGTGCCAGCAGCGTGGGACTGGGACTTGTGCCGCAGTATTTT; CDR3: CASSVGLGLVPQYF; size: NA; D: NA; V: TRBV5-6; J: TRBJ2-3
DNA: TGTGCCAGCAGATTGGATCTCGGGGGACTCCAAGAGACCCAGTACTTC; CDR3: CASRLDLGGLQETQYF; size: NA; D: NA; V: TRBV5-4; J: TRBJ2-5
DNA: TGTGCCAGCGCTGACGGGGGGCGGACAGATACGCAGTATTTT; CDR3: CASADGGRTDTQYF; size: once; D: NA; V: TRBV9; J: TRBJ2-3
DNA: TGTGCCAGCAGTTACTCGGGTGCGGGTTTCGGTGGAAAACTGTTTTTT; CDR3: CASSYSGAGFGGKLFF; size: once; D: NA; V: TRBV6-5; J: TRBJ1-4
DNA: TGTGCCAGCAGCTTATTAGGGGCGGACACAGATACGCAGTATTTT; CDR3: CASSLLGADTDTQYF; size: NA; D: NA; V: TRBV7-2; J: TRBJ2-3
DNA: TGTGCCATCAGTTGGGACGGGGAGGTTGGAGAGACCCAGTACTTC; CDR3: CAISWDGEVGETQYF; size: NA; D: NA; V: TRBV10-3; J: TRBJ2-5
DNA: TGCGCCAGCAGCCAGGGGACGGACTATGGCTACACCTTC; CDR3: CASSQGTDYGYTF; size: NA; D: NA; V: TRBV5-1; J: TRBJ1-2
DNA: TGTGCCAGCAGTTTCTCGGGACTCCCATACGATGAGCAGTTCTTC; CDR3: CASSFSGLPYDEQFF; size: NA; D: NA; V: TRBV28; J: TRBJ2-1
DNA: TGTGCCAGCAGTGAAGGGCGGACTAGCGGGGGTACCGGGGAGCTGTTTTTT; CDR3: CASSEGRTSGGTGELFF; size: NA; D: TRBD2; V: TRBV2; J: TRBJ2-2
DNA: TGTGCCAGTAGCCTAATAGCGGGGAAGGAGCAGTACTTC; CDR3: CASSLIAGKEQYF; size: few; D: TRBD2; V: TRBV19; J: TRBJ2-7
DNA: TGTGCCAGCAGCCAAGCCGGGGACAGGGACTACGAGCAGTACTTC; CDR3: CASSQAGDRDYEQYF; size: few; D: TRBD1; V: TRBV4-2; J: TRBJ2-7
DNA: TGTGCCAGCAGTCGTGGGACAGGTTACGAGCAGTACTTC; CDR3: CASSRGTGYEQYF; size: NA; D: TRBD1; V: TRBV27; J: TRBJ2-7